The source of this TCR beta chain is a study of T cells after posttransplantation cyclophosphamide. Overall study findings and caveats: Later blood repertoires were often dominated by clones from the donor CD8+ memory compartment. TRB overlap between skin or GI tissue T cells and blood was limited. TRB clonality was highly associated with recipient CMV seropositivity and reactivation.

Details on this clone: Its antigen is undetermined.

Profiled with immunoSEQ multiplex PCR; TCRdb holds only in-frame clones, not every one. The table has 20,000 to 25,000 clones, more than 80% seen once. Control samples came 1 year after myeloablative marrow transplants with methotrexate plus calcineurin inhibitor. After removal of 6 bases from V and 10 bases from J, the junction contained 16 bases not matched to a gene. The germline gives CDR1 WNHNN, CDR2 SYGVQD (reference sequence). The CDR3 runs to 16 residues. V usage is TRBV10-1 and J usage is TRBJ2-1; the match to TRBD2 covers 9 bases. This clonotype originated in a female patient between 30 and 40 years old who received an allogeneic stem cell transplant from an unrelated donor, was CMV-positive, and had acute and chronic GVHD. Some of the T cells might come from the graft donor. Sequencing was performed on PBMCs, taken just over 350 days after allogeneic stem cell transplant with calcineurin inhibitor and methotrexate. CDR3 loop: CASSSSAGGREWEQFF. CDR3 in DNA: TGCGCCAGCAGCTCCTCGGCGGGAGGGCGAGAGTGGGAGCAGTTCTTC.